This record looks at one T cell receptor beta chain sequence and its context. Its specificity is not known. Germline V CDR1 and CDR2: SGHDN, FVKESK. Unmatched junction bases numbered 1, after V lost 3 bases and J lost 2 bases. The CDR3 totals 14 residues. The data stem from a study of CXCR4 blockade with PD-1 therapy in pancreatic cancer. Sequencing used immunoSEQ multiplex PCR; TCRdb keeps in-frame clones, though not all of them. The sample shows approximately 17,000 clones, 72% of them seen only once. The study, taken as a whole, reports: Frequent tumor clones were encoded by many distinct rearrangements, suggesting shared antigens. Without paired alpha-beta data, shared specificity of dominant clones is unconfirmed. Tumor clonality averaged roughly 0.15 versus 0.05 in healthy blood, not predicting survival.

V and J are TRBV14 and TRBJ2-7; 10 nucleotides line up with TRBD1. The clonotype was recovered from a human donor with pancreatic ductal adenocarcinoma. Sequences were obtained from tumor tissue. The CDR3 spells CASSQGQGPYEQYF. In nucleotides, the CDR3 is TGTGCCAGCAGCCAGGGACAGGGGCCCTACGAGCAGTACTTC.